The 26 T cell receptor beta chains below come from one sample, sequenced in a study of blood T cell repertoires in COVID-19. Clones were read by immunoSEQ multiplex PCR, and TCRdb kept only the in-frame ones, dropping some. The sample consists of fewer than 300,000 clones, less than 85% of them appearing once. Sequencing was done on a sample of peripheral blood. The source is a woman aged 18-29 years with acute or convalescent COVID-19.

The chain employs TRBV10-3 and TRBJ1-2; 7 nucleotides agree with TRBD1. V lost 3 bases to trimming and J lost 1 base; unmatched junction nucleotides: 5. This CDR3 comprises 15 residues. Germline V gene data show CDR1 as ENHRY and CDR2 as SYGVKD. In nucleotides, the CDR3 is TGTGCCATCAGTGATAAACAGGGGTATAACTATGGCTACACCTTC. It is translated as CAISDKQGYNYGYTF.

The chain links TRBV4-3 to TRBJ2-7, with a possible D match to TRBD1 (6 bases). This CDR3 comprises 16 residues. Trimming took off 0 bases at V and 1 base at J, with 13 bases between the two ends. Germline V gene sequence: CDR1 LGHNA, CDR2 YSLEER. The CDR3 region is CASSQEFLGGSYEQYF. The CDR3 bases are TGCGCCAGCAGCCAAGAATTCCTAGGGGGATCCTACGAGCAGTACTTC.

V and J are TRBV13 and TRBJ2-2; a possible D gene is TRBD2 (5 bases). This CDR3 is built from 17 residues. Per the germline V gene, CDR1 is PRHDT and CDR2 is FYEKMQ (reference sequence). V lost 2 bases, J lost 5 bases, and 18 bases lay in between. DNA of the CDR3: TGTGCCAGCAGCTTAAGGTTAGGTGGGAGTCGGACCGGGGAGCTGTTTTTT. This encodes CASSLRLGGSRTGELFF.

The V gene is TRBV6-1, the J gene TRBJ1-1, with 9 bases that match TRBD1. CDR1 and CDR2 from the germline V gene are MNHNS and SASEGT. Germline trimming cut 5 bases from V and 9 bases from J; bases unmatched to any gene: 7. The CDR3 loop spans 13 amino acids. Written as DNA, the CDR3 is TGTGCCAGCAGTAGGGACAGGGAATCGAAAGCTTTCTTT. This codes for CASSRDRESKAFF.

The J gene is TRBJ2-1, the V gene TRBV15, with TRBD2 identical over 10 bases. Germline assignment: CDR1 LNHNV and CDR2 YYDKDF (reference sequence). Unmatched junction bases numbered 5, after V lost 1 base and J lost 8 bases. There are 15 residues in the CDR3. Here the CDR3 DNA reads TGTGCCACCAGCAGAGTGGCTAGCGGGAGCGATGAGCAGTTCTTC. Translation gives CATSRVASGSDEQFF. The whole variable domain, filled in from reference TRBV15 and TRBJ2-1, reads DAMVIQNPRYQVTQFGKPVTLSCSQTLNHNVMYWYQQKSSQAPKLLFHYYDKDFNNEADTPDNFQSRRPNTSFCFLDIRSPGLGDTAMYLCATSRVASGSDEQFFGPGTRLTVL.

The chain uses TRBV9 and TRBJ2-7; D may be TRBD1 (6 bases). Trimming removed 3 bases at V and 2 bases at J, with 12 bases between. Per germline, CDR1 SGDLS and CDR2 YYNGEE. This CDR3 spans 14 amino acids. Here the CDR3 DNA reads TGTGCCAGCAGCGGCCGGGACACAGCCTACGAGCAGTACTTC. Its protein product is CASSGRDTAYEQYF.

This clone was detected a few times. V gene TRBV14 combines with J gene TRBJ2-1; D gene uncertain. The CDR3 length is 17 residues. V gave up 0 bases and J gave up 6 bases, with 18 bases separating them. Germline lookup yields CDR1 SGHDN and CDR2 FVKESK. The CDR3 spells CASSQDLSPGYSNEQFF. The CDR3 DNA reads TGTGCCAGCAGCCAAGATCTTTCACCGGGTTATTCCAATGAGCAGTTCTTC.

CDR3 sequence: CASSLRHGAGMNTEAFF. The CDR3 DNA reads TGTGCCAGCAGCTTGAGACATGGGGCGGGGATGAACACTGAAGCTTTCTTT. This rearrangement joins TRBV7-2 to TRBJ1-1; possible D gene TRBD1, 5 bases. V dropped 3 bases and J dropped 0 bases, with 17 bases sitting between them. This CDR3 contains 17 residues. The germline gives CDR1 SGHTA, CDR2 FQGNSA.

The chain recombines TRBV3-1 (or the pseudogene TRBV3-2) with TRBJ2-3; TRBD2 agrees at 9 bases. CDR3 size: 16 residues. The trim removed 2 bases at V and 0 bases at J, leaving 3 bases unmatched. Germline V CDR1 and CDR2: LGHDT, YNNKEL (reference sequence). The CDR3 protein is CASSQRAGGSTDTQYF. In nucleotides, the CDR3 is TGTGCCAGCAGCCAACGGGCGGGAGGGAGCACAGATACGCAGTATTTT.

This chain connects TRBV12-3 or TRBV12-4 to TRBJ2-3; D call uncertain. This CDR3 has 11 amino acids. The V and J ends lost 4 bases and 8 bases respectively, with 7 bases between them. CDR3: CASSSGSTQYF. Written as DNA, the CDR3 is TGTGCCAGCAGTTCCGGTTCTACGCAGTATTTT.

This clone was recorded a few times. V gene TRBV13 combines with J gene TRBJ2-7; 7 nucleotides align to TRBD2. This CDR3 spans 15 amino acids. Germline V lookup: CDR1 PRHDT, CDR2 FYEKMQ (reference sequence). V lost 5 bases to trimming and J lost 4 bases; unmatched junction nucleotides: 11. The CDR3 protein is CASSLRLAGLYEQYF. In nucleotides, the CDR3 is TGTGCCAGCAGCCTGAGACTAGCTGGCCTATACGAGCAGTACTTC.

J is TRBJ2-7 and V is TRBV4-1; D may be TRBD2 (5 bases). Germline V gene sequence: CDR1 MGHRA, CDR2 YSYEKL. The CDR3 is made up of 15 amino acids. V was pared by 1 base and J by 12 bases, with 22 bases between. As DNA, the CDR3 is TGCGCCAGCAGCCAAGGAGCCGGGGTAACCTACGTTCGGTACTTC. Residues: CASSQGAGVTYVRYF.

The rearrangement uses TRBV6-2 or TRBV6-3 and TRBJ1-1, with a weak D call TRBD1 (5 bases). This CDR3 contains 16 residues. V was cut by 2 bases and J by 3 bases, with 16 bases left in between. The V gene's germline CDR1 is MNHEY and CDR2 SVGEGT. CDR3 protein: CASSYPLGRVDTEAFF. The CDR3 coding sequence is TGTGCCAGCAGTTACCCCCTAGGCAGGGTGGACACTGAAGCTTTCTTT.

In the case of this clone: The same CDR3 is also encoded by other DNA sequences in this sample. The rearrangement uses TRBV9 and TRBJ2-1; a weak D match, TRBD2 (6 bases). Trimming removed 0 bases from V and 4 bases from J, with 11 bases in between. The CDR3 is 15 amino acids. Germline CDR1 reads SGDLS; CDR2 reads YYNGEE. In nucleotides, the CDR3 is TGTGCCAGCAGCGTAGCGGGAGTAAGTTACAATGAGCAGTTCTTC. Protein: CASSVAGVSYNEQFF.

The CDR3 spells CASSGRSSYNSPLHF. CDR3 coding DNA: TGCGCCAGCAGCGGGAGGAGCTCCTATAATTCACCCCTCCACTTT. The rearrangement joins TRBV4-3 to TRBJ1-6; no definite D call. Germline CDR1 and CDR2: LGHNA and YSLEER. There are 15 residues in the CDR3. The V and J ends lost 5 bases and 0 bases respectively, with 8 bases between them.

The DNA for the CDR3 is TGTGCCACCAGTGCCACCCCCGGGAGAGGCACAGATACGCAGTATTTT. This sequence encodes CATSATPGRGTDTQYF. The chain combines TRBV24-1 with TRBJ2-3; a possible D gene is TRBD2 (6 bases). CDR3 length equals 16 residues. The germline V and J ends were trimmed by 5 bases and 1 base, with 15 bases remaining between them. The germline V gene encodes CDR1 KGHDR and CDR2 SFDVKD.

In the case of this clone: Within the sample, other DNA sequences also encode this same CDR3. CDR3 nucleotides: TGTGCCTGGAGTAGTGGGCAGAACTATGGCTACACCTTC. Translated, it gives CAWSSGQNYGYTF. The chain joins TRBV30 to TRBJ1-2; D not resolved. The CDR3 spans 13 residues. V was pared by 2 bases and J by 2 bases, with 9 bases between. Germline V lookup: CDR1 GTSNPN, CDR2 SVGIG (reference sequence). Full variable domain (remainder filled in from reference TRBV30 and TRBJ1-2): SQTIHQWPATLVQPVGSPLSLECTVEGTSNPNLYWYRQAAGRGLQLLFYSVGIGQISSEVPQNLSASRPQDRQFILSSKKLLLSDSGFYLCAWSSGQNYGYTFGSGTRLTVV.

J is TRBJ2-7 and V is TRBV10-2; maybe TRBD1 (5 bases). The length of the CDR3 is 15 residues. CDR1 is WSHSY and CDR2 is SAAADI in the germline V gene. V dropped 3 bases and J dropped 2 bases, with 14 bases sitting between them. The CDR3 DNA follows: TGCGCCAGCAGTGAAATCCGCAGGGATCCCTACGAGCAGTACTTC. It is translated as CASSEIRRDPYEQYF.

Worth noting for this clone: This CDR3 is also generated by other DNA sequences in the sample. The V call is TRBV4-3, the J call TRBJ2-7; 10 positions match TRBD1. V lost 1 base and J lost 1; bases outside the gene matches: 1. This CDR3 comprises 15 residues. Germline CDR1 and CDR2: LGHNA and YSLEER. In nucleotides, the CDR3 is TGCGCCAGCAGCCAAGGACAGGGGGCTTCCTACGAGCAGTACTTC. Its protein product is CASSQGQGASYEQYF.

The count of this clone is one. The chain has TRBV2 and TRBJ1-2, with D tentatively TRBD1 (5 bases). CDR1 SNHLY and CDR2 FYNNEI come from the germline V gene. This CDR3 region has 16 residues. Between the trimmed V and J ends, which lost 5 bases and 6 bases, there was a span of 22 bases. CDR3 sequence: CASSYGTGDAGHGYTF. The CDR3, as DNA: TGTGCCAGCAGTTACGGGACTGGGGACGCTGGGCATGGCTACACCTTC.

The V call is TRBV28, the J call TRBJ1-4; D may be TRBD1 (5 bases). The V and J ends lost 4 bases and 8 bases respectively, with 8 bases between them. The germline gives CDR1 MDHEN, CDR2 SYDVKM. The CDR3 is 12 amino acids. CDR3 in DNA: TGTGCCAGCAGTTCAGGGTCCGAAAAACTGTTTTTT. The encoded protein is CASSSGSEKLFF.

The CDR3 nucleotides are TGTGCCAGCAGCGTACATGGGAGCGACACCGGGGAGCTGTTTTTT. This codes for CASSVHGSDTGELFF. This chain links TRBV9 with TRBJ2-2; D perhaps matches TRBD2 (5 bases). This CDR3 region has 15 residues. Germline V gene lookup returns CDR1 SGDLS and CDR2 YYNGEE. The ends were cut back, 1 base at V and 3 bases at J, with 10 bases in the middle.

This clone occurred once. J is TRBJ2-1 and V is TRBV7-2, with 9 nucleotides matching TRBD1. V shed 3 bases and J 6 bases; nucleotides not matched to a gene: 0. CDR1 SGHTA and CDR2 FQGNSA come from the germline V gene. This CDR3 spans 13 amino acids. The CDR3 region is CASSLDRGNEQFF. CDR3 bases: TGTGCCAGCAGCTTGGACAGGGGCAATGAGCAGTTCTTC.

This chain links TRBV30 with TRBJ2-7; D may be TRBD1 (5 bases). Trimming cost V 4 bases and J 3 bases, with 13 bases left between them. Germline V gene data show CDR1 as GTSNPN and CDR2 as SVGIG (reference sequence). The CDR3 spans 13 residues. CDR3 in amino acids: CAWKAKDNYEQYF. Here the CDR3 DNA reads TGTGCCTGGAAGGCAAAGGACAACTACGAGCAGTACTTC.

The CDR3 sequence is CARGLSDLAKNIQYF. In DNA form, the CDR3 reads TGTGCCAGGGGCCTCTCGGACTTAGCCAAAAACATTCAGTACTTC. The V and J genes are TRBV19 and TRBJ2-4; a weak D match, TRBD2 (5 bases). This CDR3 has 15 residues. Trimming pared 9 bases from V and 0 bases from J, leaving 15 bases between. Germline CDR1 reads LNHDA; CDR2 reads SQIVND (reference sequence).

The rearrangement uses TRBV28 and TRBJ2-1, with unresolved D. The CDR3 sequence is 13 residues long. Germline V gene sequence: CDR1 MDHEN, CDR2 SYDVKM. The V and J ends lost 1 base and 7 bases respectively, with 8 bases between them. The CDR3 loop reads CASSLSYRNEQFF. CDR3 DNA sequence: TGTGCCAGCAGTTTATCCTACCGGAATGAGCAGTTCTTC. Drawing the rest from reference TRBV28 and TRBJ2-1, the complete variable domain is DVKVTQSSRYLVKRTGEKVFLECVQDMDHENMFWYRQDPGLGLRLIYFSYDVKMKEKGDIPEGYSVSREKKERFSLILESASTNQTSMYLCASSLSYRNEQFFGPGTRLTVL.